What follows are 23 T cell receptor beta chains derived from one specimen sequenced in a study of tumor and adjacent non-tumor tissue in lung cancer. TCRbeta libraries were built with three rounds of nested PCR, modified from ARM-PCR. Each CDR3 protein gets one entry after TCRdb re-called the multiplex PCR reads with MiXCR. In the table there are about 200,000 distinct CDR3 sequences, about 76% of which are singletons. RNA was extracted from bulk tissue without any cell sorting. Sequencing was done on a sample of lung tumor tissue. The source is a man in his sixties with non-small cell lung cancer.

Remarks on this clonotype: A read error may be the cause here, since a much bigger clone is one base away. The chain has TRBV12-3 or TRBV12-4 and TRBJ2-5; D might be TRBD1 (6 bases). This CDR3 contains 13 residues. In DNA, the CDR3 is TGTGCCAACAGTATACAGGGCAGAGAGACCCAGTACTTC. Translation: CANSIQGRETQYF.

Points on this clonotype: The conserved final phenylalanine or tryptophan is absent from the CDR3, which likely points to a read error. This chain connects TRBV6-1 to TRBJ2-2; unclear D gene. The germline CDR1 and CDR2 sequences are MNHNS and SASEGT. With 1 base removed from V and 4 bases from J, the gap between germline ends came to 7 bases. This CDR3 is built from 14 residues. The chain's CDR3 is CASSEVQATGELFY. DNA for the CDR3: TGTGCCAGCAGTGAAGTTCAGGCCACCGGGGAGCTGTTTTAT.

This clonotype appeared a single time. A junction boundary mismatches the germline segment, possibly from a read error. This chain links TRBV11-1 with TRBJ1-1, with D possibly matching TRBD1 (5 bases). The germline CDR1 and CDR2 sequences are SGHAT and FQDESV (reference sequence). CDR3 length: 16 amino acids. The CDR3 DNA follows: TGTGTCAGCAGCTTAGCGGGACGGGGGAAGAACACTGAAACTTTCTTT. Its translation is CVSSLAGRGKNTETFF.

This clonotype was detected once. A much larger clone differs by one base, so this may be a read error. V is TRBV7-8 and J is TRBJ2-5, with D hard to call. The CDR3 consists of 15 residues. Per the germline V gene, CDR1 is SGHVS and CDR2 is FQNEAQ. V was shortened by 1 base and J by 0 bases, with 9 bases between the two germline ends. DNA for the CDR3: TGTGCCAGCAGCTTAGGACCTAGTTACCAAGAGACCCAGTACTTC. This sequence encodes CASSLGPSYQETQYF. The full variable domain, completed using reference TRBV7-8 and TRBJ2-5, is GAGVSQSPRYKVAKRGQDVALRCDPISGHVSLFWYQQALGQGPEFLTYFQNEAQLDKSGLPSDRFFAERPEGSVSTLKIQRTQQEDSAVYLCASSLGPSYQETQYFGPGTRLLVL.

The chain combines TRBV20-1 with TRBJ2-7; a possible D gene is TRBD1 (6 bases). The CDR3 sequence is 15 residues long. The V end lost 4 bases, the J end lost 4 bases, and 20 bases lay between the germline ends. Germline V CDR1 and CDR2: DFQATT, SNEGSKA (reference sequence). The CDR3 region has the DNA TGCAGTGCTAAGACCACAGACAGGTGGCGATACGAGCAGTACTTC. Translating gives CSAKTTDRWRYEQYF.

This rearrangement joins TRBV20-1 to TRBJ2-7; D is uncertain. CDR1 is DFQATT and CDR2 is SNEGSKA in the germline V gene (reference sequence). The V end lost 0 bases, the J end lost 1 base, and 13 bases lay between the germline ends. CDR3 length equals 15 residues. The CDR3 coding sequence is TGCAGTGCTAGAGAAAGGACCTTACCATCCTACGAGCAGTACTTC. Translating gives CSARERTLPSYEQYF.

For this clonotype: The conserved closing phenylalanine or tryptophan is absent in this CDR3, likely reflecting a read error. This chain uses TRBV20-1 with TRBJ2-7, with 8 positions matching TRBD1. Germline V gives CDR1 DFQATT, CDR2 SNEGSKA (reference sequence). This CDR3 is built from 12 residues. DNA of the CDR3: TGCTGTGCACCGGACAGGGTTAGCGAGCAGTACATC. It yields the protein CCAPDRVSEQYI.

The chain recombines TRBV6-1 with TRBJ1-1; D perhaps matches TRBD1 (5 bases). The V gene's germline CDR1 is MNHNS and CDR2 SASEGT. The V gene lost 4 bases and the J gene lost 1 base, with 10 bases spanning the gap. CDR3 length: 14 residues. For the CDR3, the DNA is TGTGCCAGCAGTGGGGGCAGTGGGAACACTGAAGCTTTCTTT. This codes for CASSGGSGNTEAFF.

Of note for this clonotype: Because it lacks the conserved phenylalanine or tryptophan at the end, this CDR3 is likely a read error. The chain uses TRBV5-1 and TRBJ1-4; no definite D call. The CDR3 spans 15 residues. The ends were cut back, 1 base at V and 4 bases at J, with 11 bases in the middle. Germline V gene data show CDR1 as SGHRS and CDR2 as YFSETQ. The DNA of the CDR3 is TGCGCCAGCAGCTTGCCGGCCGTTGGTAATGAAAAACTGTTTTAT. It codes for CASSLPAVGNEKLFY.

Notes on this clonotype: One base away lies a much larger clone, so this may be a sequencing read error. The V gene is TRBV20-1, the J gene TRBJ2-5, with 10 bases aligning to TRBD2. Germline V gene lookup returns CDR1 DFQATT and CDR2 SNEGSKA (reference sequence). This CDR3 contains 17 residues. CDR3 in DNA: TGCAGTGCGACAAAGATAGGGACTAGCGCGTACCATGAGACCCAGTACTTC. Protein product: CSATKIGTSAYHETQYF.

This clonotype was recorded many times. The chain is built from TRBV20-1 and TRBJ2-5; 8 positions match TRBD1. V was clipped by 6 bases and J by 6 bases; unmatched bases: 9. The CDR3 is 13 residues long. CDR1 is DFQATT, CDR2 SNEGSKA, per germline (reference sequence). The CDR3 is CSAEQGDRKTQYF. CDR3 in DNA: TGCAGTGCAGAACAGGGGGATAGGAAGACCCAGTACTTC.

This clonotype occurred a few times. The rearrangement links TRBV24-1 to TRBJ1-5; D gene uncertain. The germline V gene encodes CDR1 KGHDR and CDR2 SFDVKD. This CDR3 spans 16 amino acids. V lost 4 bases, J lost 1 base, and 13 bases lay in between. The CDR3 reads CATSDSRFKSNQPQHF. CDR3 bases: TGTGCCACCAGTGACTCAAGATTTAAAAGCAATCAGCCCCAGCATTTT.

The V gene is TRBV20-1, the J gene TRBJ2-1; D not resolved. The CDR3 loop spans 13 amino acids. The V and J ends lost 8 bases and 0 bases respectively, with 11 bases between them. Germline-derived CDR1 and CDR2 are DFQATT and SNEGSKA (reference sequence). Here the CDR3 reads CSTGGSSYNEQFF. For the CDR3, the DNA is TGCAGTACTGGTGGATCCTCCTACAATGAGCAGTTCTTC.

With regard to this clonotype: A clone one base away is much larger, so this may be a read error. V usage is TRBV6-5 and J usage is TRBJ1-5, with D tentatively TRBD1 (5 bases). Germline CDR1 is MNHEY and CDR2 is SVGAGI. The CDR3 loop spans 13 amino acids. Here the CDR3 DNA reads TGTGCCAGCAGTGGCTCCGGGGGTCAGCCCCAGCAATTT. This translates into CASSGSGGQPQQF.

In the case of this clonotype: One base away lies a much larger clone, so this may be a sequencing read error. CDR3 bases: TGTGCCAGCAGTTTAACGGGAAGGGTTCGAGGGAACACTGAAGCTTTCTTT. It codes for CASSLTGRVRGNTEAFF. The V gene is TRBV12-3 or TRBV12-4, the J gene TRBJ1-1; no reliable D call. The V and J ends lost 2 bases and 1 base respectively, with 17 bases between them. There are 17 residues in the CDR3.

As regards this clonotype: A single base separates this from a much larger clone, so it may be a read error. The rearrangement links TRBV6-5 to TRBJ2-1, with TRBD2 identical over 7 bases. Germline V gives CDR1 MNHEY, CDR2 SVGAGI. The ends lost 6 bases at V and 3 bases at J; junction bases unmatched: 11. The CDR3 is 16 residues long. The CDR3 DNA reads as TGTGCCAGCAGACCCTATAGCGGGCCACTCTACAATGAGCAGTTCTTC. It codes for CASRPYSGPLYNEQFF.

The chain couples TRBV24-1 to TRBJ1-3, with unresolved D. CDR1 is KGHDR and CDR2 is SFDVKD in the germline V gene. The CDR3 totals 12 residues. The germline V and J ends were trimmed by 3 bases and 4 bases, with 3 bases remaining between them. As DNA, the CDR3 is TGTGCCACCAGTGATACGGGAAACACCATATATTTT. Its translation is CATSDTGNTIYF.

In its sample, this clonotype was seen a few times. The CDR3 here is CASSYRPSRDRGFSSNQPQHF. In DNA, the CDR3 is TGTGCCAGCAGTTACCGCCCCTCGCGGGACAGGGGATTTAGTAGCAATCAGCCCCAGCATTTT. V is TRBV6-6 and J is TRBJ1-5; 10 nucleotides line up with TRBD1. In germline, CDR1 is MNHNY, CDR2 SVGAGI (reference sequence). This CDR3 is built from 21 residues. Trimming removed 2 bases from V and 0 bases from J; junction bases left unmatched: 16.

On this clonotype: The conserved phenylalanine or tryptophan is not found at the CDR3 terminus, so this likely reflects a read error. The chain combines TRBV11-3 with TRBJ2-7, with 7 bases aligning to TRBD1. CDR1 SGHNT and CDR2 YENEEA come from the germline V gene. CDR3 size: 15 residues. Losses at the gene ends were 6 bases for V and 6 bases for J; bases not matched to a gene: 14. This CDR3 is CASSPRPGQNCEQYL. The CDR3 DNA sequence: TGTGCCAGCAGTCCCCGCCCGGGACAGAACTGCGAGCAGTACTTA.

In the case of this clonotype: The junction differs from germline at one of its ends, possibly a read error. The J gene is TRBJ2-7, the V gene TRBV20-1, with a weak D call TRBD1 (6 bases). The CDR3 is made up of 16 amino acids. CDR1 DFQATT and CDR2 SNEGSKA come from the germline V gene (reference sequence). The CDR3 DNA follows: TGTAGTGCTAGGCCGGGACATTCGGGGAGCTCCAACGAGCAGTACTTC. Translated: CSARPGHSGSSNEQYF.

The chain has TRBV11-3 and TRBJ2-2; tentative D call: TRBD2 (6 bases). Trimming stripped 6 bases from V and 1 base from J, with 15 bases between. The CDR3 contains 16 residues. Germline values: CDR1 SGHNT, CDR2 YENEEA. The CDR3 DNA reads TGTGCCAGCAGTCTAACTAGCTGGGTGAACACCGGGGAGCTGTTTTTT. Residues: CASSLTSWVNTGELFF.

About this clonotype itself: It is likely a read error, because the conserved phenylalanine at the end of the CDR3 is missing. This sequence joins TRBV6-1 and TRBJ1-5; tentative D call: TRBD1 (5 bases). Germline lookup yields CDR1 MNHNS and CDR2 SASEGT. CDR3 length equals 14 residues. CDR3 sequence (DNA): TGTACCAGCAGTGATAGGGGAGCGGGCCAGCCCCAGCATTCT. Its protein is CTSSDRGAGQPQHS.

In regard to this clonotype: The junction and the germline gene differ at one end; a read error may be behind it. V and J are TRBV12-3 or TRBV12-4 and TRBJ1-1, with no clear D. This CDR3 contains 12 residues. The CDR3 region is CASNEDHTEALF. In DNA form, the CDR3 reads TGTGCCAGCAACGAGGACCACACAGAAGCTCTCTTT.